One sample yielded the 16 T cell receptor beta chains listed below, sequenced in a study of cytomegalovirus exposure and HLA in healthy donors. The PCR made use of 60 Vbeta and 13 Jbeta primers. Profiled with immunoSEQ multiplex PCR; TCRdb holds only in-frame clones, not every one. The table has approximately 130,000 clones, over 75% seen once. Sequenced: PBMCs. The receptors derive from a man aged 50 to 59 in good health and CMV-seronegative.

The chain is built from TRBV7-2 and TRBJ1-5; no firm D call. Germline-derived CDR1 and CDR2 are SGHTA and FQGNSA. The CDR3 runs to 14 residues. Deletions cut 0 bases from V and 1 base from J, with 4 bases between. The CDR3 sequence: CASSLAGSNQPQHF. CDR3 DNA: TGTGCCAGCAGCTTAGCGGGCAGCAATCAGCCCCAGCATTTT.

This CDR3 is CASSEETGKGTDTQYF. The CDR3 DNA reads TGTGCCAGCAGTGAGGAAACAGGGAAGGGCACAGATACGCAGTATTTT. The genes are TRBV6-4 and TRBJ2-3, with D possibly TRBD1 on 6 matching bases. The germline CDR1 and CDR2 sequences are MRHNA and SNTAGT. Trimming stripped 3 bases from V and 1 base from J, with 14 bases between. The CDR3 sequence is 16 residues long.

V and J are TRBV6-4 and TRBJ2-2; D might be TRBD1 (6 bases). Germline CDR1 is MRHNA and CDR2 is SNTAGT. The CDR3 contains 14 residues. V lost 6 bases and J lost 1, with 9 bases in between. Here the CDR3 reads CASSQQGNTGELFF. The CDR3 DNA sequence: TGTGCCAGCAGCCAACAGGGGAACACCGGGGAGCTGTTTTTT.

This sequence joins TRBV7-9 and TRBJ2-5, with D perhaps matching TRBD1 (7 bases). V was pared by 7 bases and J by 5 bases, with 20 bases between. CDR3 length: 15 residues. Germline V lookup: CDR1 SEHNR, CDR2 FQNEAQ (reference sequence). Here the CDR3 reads CASTAIGGGRETQYF. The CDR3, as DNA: TGTGCCAGCACCGCAATCGGAGGGGGCCGGGAGACCCAGTACTTC.

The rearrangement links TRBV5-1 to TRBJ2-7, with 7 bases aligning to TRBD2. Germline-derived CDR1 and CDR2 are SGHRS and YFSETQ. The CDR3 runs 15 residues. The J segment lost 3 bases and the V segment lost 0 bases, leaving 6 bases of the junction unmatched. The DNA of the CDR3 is TGCGCCAGCAGCTTGGAAGTTCCTAGCGGCTACGAGCAGTACTTC. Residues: CASSLEVPSGYEQYF.

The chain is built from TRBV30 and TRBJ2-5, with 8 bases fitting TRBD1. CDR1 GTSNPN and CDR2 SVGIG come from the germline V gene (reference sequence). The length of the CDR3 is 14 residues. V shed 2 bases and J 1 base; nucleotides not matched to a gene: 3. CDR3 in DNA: TGTGCCTGGAGTACGGGACAGGCCCAAGAGACCCAGTACTTC. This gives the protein CAWSTGQAQETQYF.

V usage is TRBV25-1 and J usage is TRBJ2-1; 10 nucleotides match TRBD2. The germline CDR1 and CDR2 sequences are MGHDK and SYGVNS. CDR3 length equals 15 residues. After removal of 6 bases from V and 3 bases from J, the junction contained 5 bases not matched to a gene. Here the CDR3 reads CASRLAGPLYNEQFF. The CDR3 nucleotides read TGTGCCAGCAGACTAGCGGGACCTCTCTACAATGAGCAGTTCTTC.

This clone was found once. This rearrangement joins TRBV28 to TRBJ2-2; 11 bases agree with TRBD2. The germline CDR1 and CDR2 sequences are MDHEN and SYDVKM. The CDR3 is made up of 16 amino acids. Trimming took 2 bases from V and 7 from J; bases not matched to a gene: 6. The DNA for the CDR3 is TGTGCCAGCAGTTTACCACTAGCGGGAGCCCACGGGGAGCTGTTTTTT. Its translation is CASSLPLAGAHGELFF.

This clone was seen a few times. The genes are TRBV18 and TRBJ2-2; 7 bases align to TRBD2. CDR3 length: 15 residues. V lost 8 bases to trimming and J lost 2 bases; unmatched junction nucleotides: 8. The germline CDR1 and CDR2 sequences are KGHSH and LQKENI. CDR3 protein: CASDLGLVNTGELFF. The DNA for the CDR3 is TGTGCCAGCGACCTCGGACTAGTTAACACCGGGGAGCTGTTTTTT.

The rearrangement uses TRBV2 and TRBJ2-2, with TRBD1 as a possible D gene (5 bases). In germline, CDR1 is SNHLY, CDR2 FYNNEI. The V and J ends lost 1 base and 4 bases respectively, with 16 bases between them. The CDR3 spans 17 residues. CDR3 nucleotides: TGTGCCAGCAGTGAAGAAGGGCAGGGAAGGGGCACCGGGGAGCTGTTTTTT. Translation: CASSEEGQGRGTGELFF.

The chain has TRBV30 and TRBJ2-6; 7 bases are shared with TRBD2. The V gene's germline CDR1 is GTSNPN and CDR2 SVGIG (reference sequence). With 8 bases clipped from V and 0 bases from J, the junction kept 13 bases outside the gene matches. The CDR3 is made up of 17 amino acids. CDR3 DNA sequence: TGTGCCCTGATAGGGAGGGGCCTTTCCTCTGGGGCCAACGTCCTGACTTTC. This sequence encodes CALIGRGLSSGANVLTF.

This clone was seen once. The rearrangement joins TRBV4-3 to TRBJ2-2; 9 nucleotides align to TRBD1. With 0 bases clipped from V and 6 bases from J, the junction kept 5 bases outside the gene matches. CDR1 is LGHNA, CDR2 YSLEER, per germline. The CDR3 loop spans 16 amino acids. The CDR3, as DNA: TGCGCCAGCAGCCAAGAGGGACAGGGTCGTGCCGGGGAGCTGTTTTTT. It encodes CASSQEGQGRAGELFF.

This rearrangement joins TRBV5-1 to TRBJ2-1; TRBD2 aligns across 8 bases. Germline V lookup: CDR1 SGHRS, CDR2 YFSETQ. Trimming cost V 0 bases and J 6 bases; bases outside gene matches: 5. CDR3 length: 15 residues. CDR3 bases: TGCGCCAGCAGCTTGGCAGCGGGAGTGGCCAATGAGCAGTTCTTC. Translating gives CASSLAAGVANEQFF.

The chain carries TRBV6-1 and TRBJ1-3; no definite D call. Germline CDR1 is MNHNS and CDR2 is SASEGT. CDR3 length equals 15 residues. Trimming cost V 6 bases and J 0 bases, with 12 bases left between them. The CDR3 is CASRNSGGSGNTIYF. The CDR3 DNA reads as TGTGCCAGCAGAAACTCGGGAGGCTCTGGAAACACCATATATTTT.

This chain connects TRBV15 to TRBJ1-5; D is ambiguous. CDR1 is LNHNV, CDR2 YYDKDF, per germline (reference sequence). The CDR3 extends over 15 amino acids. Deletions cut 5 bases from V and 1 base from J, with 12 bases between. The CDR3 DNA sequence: TGTGCCACCAGCGGCCAACAGCTAAGCAATCAGCCCCAGCATTTT. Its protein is CATSGQQLSNQPQHF.

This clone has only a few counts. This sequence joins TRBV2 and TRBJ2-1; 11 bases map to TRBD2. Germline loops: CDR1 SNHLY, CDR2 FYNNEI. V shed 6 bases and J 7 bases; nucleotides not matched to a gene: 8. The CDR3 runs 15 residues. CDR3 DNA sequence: TGTGCCAGCAGGCCACTAGCGGGGGCGGTAAATGAGCAGTTCTTC. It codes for CASRPLAGAVNEQFF.